This is a list of T cell receptor beta chains from one sample in a study of technical replicates of blood from a few donors. Some clones are missing from TCRdb's copy, which holds only in-frame ones; the method was immunoSEQ multiplex PCR. The table lists about 75,000 clones, about 90% of them singletons, with around 0.37% in the top ten. Sequenced material: T cells isolated from PBMCs. The receptors were gathered from a human donor in good health. The CDR3 runs from the conserved cysteine through the conserved F or W. The D gene is left open where the match is weak. Only some rows state a clone size, as once, few, many or a class for expanded clones.

TGCGCCAGCAGTAATACCAACACCTACGAGCAGTACTTC CASSNTNTYEQYF 13 TRBJ2-7 once TRBV10-2 NA
TGTGCCAGCTCACCCCCATCATCCTACGAGCAGTACTTC CASSPPSSYEQYF 13 TRBJ2-7 NA TRBV18 NA
TGTGCCAGCAGCCCTACCATGACTAGCGGGATCGACGAGCAGTACTTC CASSPTMTSGIDEQYF 16 TRBJ2-7 NA TRBV4-2 TRBD2
TGTGCCAGCAGCTTATATGGCGGGAATGTCTTGGAGACCCAGTACTTC CASSLYGGNVLETQYF 16 TRBJ2-5 NA TRBV7-2 NA
TGTGCCAGCAGCTTAGGACAGAACTCCTACAATGAGCAGTTCTTC CASSLGQNSYNEQFF 15 TRBJ2-1 NA TRBV7-9 NA
TGTGCCAGTAGTATCTTCTCTAAGGGAGGGGGTGTTAGGCAGCCCCAGCATTTT CASSIFSKGGGVRQPQHF 18 TRBJ1-5 NA TRBV19 NA
TGTGCCAGCAGCTTGGCTTGGACAGGCTCTGACGAGCAGTACTTC CASSLAWTGSDEQYF 15 TRBJ2-7 NA TRBV5-4 TRBD1
TGCAGCGTTGCGGGCGACAGGGGGGACGAGCAGTACTTC CSVAGDRGDEQYF 13 TRBJ2-7 NA TRBV29-1 TRBD1
TGTGCCAGCAGTTTTTCGAGTCGAACCGGGGAGCTGTTTTTT CASSFSSRTGELFF 14 TRBJ2-2 NA TRBV27 NA
TGTGCCAGCAGCTTGGTTCAGGGCAGCGGCTACACCTTC CASSLVQGSGYTF 13 TRBJ1-2 NA TRBV5-6 NA
TGTGCCAGCAGCTTAGGACTAGTCGAACACACCGGGGAGCTGTTTTTT CASSLGLVEHTGELFF 16 TRBJ2-2 once TRBV7-9 NA
TGTGCCAGCAGCCCCCGGGACAGAAGGAACACTGAAGCTTTCTTT CASSPRDRRNTEAFF 15 TRBJ1-1 NA TRBV21-1 NA
TGCGCCAGCAGACCCAGGGACTACAAGTCCTACGAGCAGTACTTC CASRPRDYKSYEQYF 15 TRBJ2-7 NA TRBV23-1 TRBD2
TGTGCCAGCAGCCCTTACCAGCGGGAGCAGGTCGAGCAGTTCTTC CASSPYQREQVEQFF 15 TRBJ2-1 NA TRBV9 TRBD2
TGTGCCAGTAGTACTAGCGGGAGGGCCCGTAGCACAGATACGCAGTATTTT CASSTSGRARSTDTQYF 17 TRBJ2-3 once TRBV19 TRBD2
TGTGCCAGCAGCTTTAGAGGGGGGACAGCACAAGAGACCCAGTACTTC CASSFRGGTAQETQYF 16 TRBJ2-5 NA TRBV7-6 NA
TGTGCCAGCAGCCCATTAGCGGGCGCCACAGATACGCAGTATTTT CASSPLAGATDTQYF 15 TRBJ2-3 NA TRBV7-9 TRBD2
TGTGCCAGCAGCCCTGGACTAGAAGCAGATACGCAGTATTTT CASSPGLEADTQYF 14 TRBJ2-3 NA TRBV7-7 TRBD2
TGTGCCAGTAGTACGATCTTGGCGGGACAGGGTAACACTGAAGCTTTCTTT CASSTILAGQGNTEAFF 17 TRBJ1-1 NA TRBV19 TRBD1
TGTGCCAGCAGCCGGACAGAAGAGACCCAGTACTTC CASSRTEETQYF 12 TRBJ2-5 NA TRBV5-4 NA
TGTGCCAGCAGCTTGGGAGCAGGGGGCGCCTACAATGAGCAGTTCTTC CASSLGAGGAYNEQFF 16 TRBJ2-1 NA TRBV7-9 TRBD1
TGTGCCAGCAGCTTAGACATTAATGAAAAACTGTTTTTT CASSLDINEKLFF 13 TRBJ1-4 NA TRBV7-9 NA
TGTGCCAGTAGGATGGGACAGGGAAGGGACTATGGCTACACCTTC CASRMGQGRDYGYTF 15 TRBJ1-2 NA TRBV19 TRBD1
TGTGCCAGCAGCTCCCGGGGACTAGCGGGAAACGAGCAGTACTTC CASSSRGLAGNEQYF 15 TRBJ2-7 NA TRBV7-3 TRBD2
TGTGCCAGCAGTGGAGGTTGGCTTGCGGTGAACACCGGGGAGCTGTTTTTT CASSGGWLAVNTGELFF 17 TRBJ2-2 few TRBV6-1 NA